This is a list of T cell receptor beta chains from one sample in a study of Ad26.COV2.S vaccination and SARS-CoV-2 variants. Data came from immunoSEQ multiplex PCR; TCRdb stores just in-frame clones and leaves some out. The repertoire holds 300,000 to 400,000 clones, around 86% seen once, with around 3.7% in the top ten. This specimen was peripheral blood, taken in a trial of Ad26.COV2.S vaccine versus placebo. Receptors were obtained from a person aged 18-60 years who received the Ad26.COV2.S COVID-19 vaccine or a placebo. CDR3s include the opening cysteine and the closing phenylalanine or tryptophan. Each record gives: CDR3 protein, CDR3 DNA, J gene, D gene, V gene. A D gene is named only where the DNA matches it firmly.

CASSLATPGTNEKLFF	TGTGCCAGCAGCTTAGCTACGCCCGGCACTAATGAAAAACTGTTTTTT	TRBJ1-4	.	TRBV7-6
CASSLPGYEQYF	TGCGCCAGCAGCTTGCCGGGCTACGAGCAGTACTTC	TRBJ2-7	.	TRBV5-1
CASSRGRSGEETQYF	TGTGCCAGCAGCAGGGGGCGGAGTGGGGAAGAGACCCAGTACTTC	TRBJ2-5	TRBD1	TRBV5-5
CASSFSTGGYEQYF	TGTGCCAGCAGCTTTTCGACAGGAGGATACGAGCAGTACTTC	TRBJ2-7	.	TRBV7-2
CASSPGGVWYGYTF	TGTGCCAGCAGCCCGGGCGGGGTCTGGTATGGCTACACCTTC	TRBJ1-2	.	TRBV5-4
CASSASTGANQPQHF	TGTGCCAGCAGCGCCTCTACAGGAGCAAATCAGCCCCAGCATTTT	TRBJ1-5	.	TRBV7-8
CASSLDTAFYGYTF	TGTGCCAGCAGTTTGGACACAGCGTTCTATGGCTACACCTTC	TRBJ1-2	.	TRBV6-5
CASSLDWGDYEQYF	TGTGCCAGCAGCTTAGATTGGGGGGACTACGAGCAGTACTTC	TRBJ2-7	.	TRBV7-9
CASSQGPADTQYF	TGCGCCAGCAGCCAAGGACCTGCAGATACGCAGTATTTT	TRBJ2-3	.	TRBV4-3
CASRPGLPSTEAFF	TGTGCCAGCAGACCGGGACTCCCGAGCACTGAAGCTTTCTTT	TRBJ1-1	.	TRBV25-1
CASSLGAHTDTQYF	TGTGCCAGCAGCTTGGGGGCCCACACAGATACGCAGTATTTT	TRBJ2-3	.	TRBV5-6
CASSRAGTGGPYEQYF	TGTGCCAGCTCACGTGCCGGGACAGGGGGCCCCTACGAGCAGTACTTC	TRBJ2-7	TRBD1	TRBV18
CAGATGVSTDTQYF	TGTGCCGGGGCTACAGGAGTAAGCACAGATACGCAGTATTTT	TRBJ2-3	.	TRBV9
CASSDPGTGDQPQHF	TGTGCCAGCAGTGACCCCGGGACAGGGGATCAGCCCCAGCATTTT	TRBJ1-5	TRBD1	TRBV25-1
CATRQGSTGELFF	TGTGCCACCCGACAGGGAAGCACCGGGGAGCTGTTTTTT	TRBJ2-2	TRBD1	TRBV12-3/TRBV12-4